This T cell receptor (beta chain) emerged from a study of cytomegalovirus exposure and HLA in healthy donors. For the study at large: The same platform was used for the roughly 130 validation repertoires as for the approximately 730 first-cohort repertoires, as reported in a later analysis.

It was the approximately 110-subject validation cohort, separate from the roughly 700-subject first cohort, to which the donors belonged. The data were produced by immunoSEQ multiplex PCR, yet TCRdb's version contains in-frame clones alone and is incomplete. The sample carries roughly 310,000 clones, roughly 88% recorded once. Study-wide points: Under in vitro conditions, three CMV-associated chains were confirmed as specific for CMV antigens. High sensitivity and specificity were reportedly achieved when the classifier diagnosed cytomegalovirus status.

Germline V gene lookup returns CDR1 MGHRA and CDR2 YSYEKL. Trimming removed 0 bases at V and 8 bases at J, with 19 bases between. This CDR3 region has 16 residues. On this clone itself: Its antigen is still unknown.

This clonotype was sampled from a man aged 30 to 39 in good health and CMV-seronegative. The rearrangement links TRBV4-1 to TRBJ1-2, with a weak D call TRBD1 (6 bases). Sequencing input: PBMCs. The CDR3 DNA follows: TGCGCCAGCAGCCAAGACGAGATCTTTGGGGGCGCGGGCTACACCTTC. Protein sequence: CASSQDEIFGGAGYTF.